Listed below are T cell receptor beta chains from one sample, sequenced in a study of human T cells and chemical hapten exposure. TCRdb reanalysed the RACE reads using MiXCR and keeps one entry per CDR3 protein. The profile shows about 380,000 distinct CDR3 sequences, 4.5% to 6% of them singletons. This material consisted of whole blood, taken in connection with sensitization to the hapten diphenylcyclopropenone (DPC). The source is a woman aged 50 to 65 with alopecia areata. Some clones in this sample may be carry-over from other donors' samples. The CDR3 runs from the conserved cysteine through the conserved F or W. D genes are given only for firm matches.

cdr3_aa	d_call	j_call	v_call	cdr3_length
CASIMGQANYGYTF	TRBD1	TRBJ1-2	TRBV28	14
CDSSSPGLGMAKNIQYF	NA	TRBJ2-4	TRBV28	17
CSVEAPGVFYEQYF	NA	TRBJ2-7	TRBV29-1	14
CASTHIGEQYF	NA	TRBJ2-7	TRBV6-5	11
CASSIVGGHNEQFF	NA	TRBJ2-1	TRBV19	14
CASSFRGITLYEQYF	NA	TRBJ2-7	TRBV28	15
CASSHRGGVGTEAFF	NA	TRBJ1-1	TRBV6-5	15
CASSSGTGYNEQFF	TRBD1	TRBJ2-1	TRBV5-6	14
CASSPTGTGSYGYTF	TRBD1	TRBJ1-2	TRBV3-1	15
CASSSLRGQSAYSNQPQHF	TRBD1	TRBJ1-5	TRBV28	19
CSARERGVENEQFF	TRBD2	TRBJ2-1	TRBV20-1	14
CASSVKPETQYF	NA	TRBJ2-5	TRBV10-2	12
CASSVGTQNSPLHF	NA	TRBJ1-6	TRBV9	14
CASSQRGISGNTIYF	NA	TRBJ1-3	TRBV4-1	15
CASSQDLNGWGARGYTF	NA	TRBJ1-2	TRBV3-1	17
CAISGPSASTDTQYF	NA	TRBJ2-3	TRBV10-3	15
CSARQNPNTEAFF	NA	TRBJ1-1	TRBV20-1	13
CSVGPVTDTQYF	NA	TRBJ2-3	TRBV29-1	12
CASSYALGQFF	NA	TRBJ2-1	TRBV6-6	11
CASTGTSGANTGELFF	TRBD2	TRBJ2-2	TRBV28	16
CSSSSDGTSGRNEQFF	TRBD2	TRBJ2-1	TRBV29-1	16
CSAKAGSPNTGELFF	NA	TRBJ2-2	TRBV20-1	15
CASSSANRGSQPQHF	TRBD1	TRBJ1-5	TRBV5-5	15
CASTDLQGSGETQYF	NA	TRBJ2-5	TRBV19	15
CASSYSKGMLADTQYF	NA	TRBJ2-3	TRBV6-6	16
CASSLARSNQPQHF	NA	TRBJ1-5	TRBV7-8	14
CASSEPGGRTEAFF	NA	TRBJ1-1	TRBV9	14
CASSPGGDSYNEQFF	TRBD2	TRBJ2-1	TRBV18	15
CSVEGLAETYNEQFF	TRBD2	TRBJ2-1	TRBV29-1	15
CASSQEARGQEKLFF	NA	TRBJ1-4	TRBV4-3	15
CASAARGRGPQETQYF	TRBD1	TRBJ2-5	TRBV28	16
CASSESKGRGYGYTF	NA	TRBJ1-2	TRBV25-1	15
CASTSGRNNEQFF	TRBD2	TRBJ2-1	TRBV28	13
CASSPQAGRTDTQYF	NA	TRBJ2-3	TRBV27	15
CASSEFGLAGPNEQFF	TRBD2	TRBJ2-1	TRBV2	16
CSAEPSGLAGSYEQYF	TRBD2	TRBJ2-7	TRBV20-1	16
CASSRVSVYEQYF	NA	TRBJ2-7	TRBV6-6	13
CAVRGFGGLEYTEAFF	NA	TRBJ1-1	TRBV30	16
CASSLDPTGADTQYF	TRBD1	TRBJ2-3	TRBV11-2	15
CATSRAGQGPYNEQFF	TRBD1	TRBJ2-1	TRBV15	16
CASREGEGTLYF	NA	TRBJ2-7	TRBV5-1	12
CSVTMTGSNTEAFF	TRBD1	TRBJ1-1	TRBV29-1	14
CASSPTGNPTDTQYF	NA	TRBJ2-3	TRBV6-1	15
CSPKDLAGGNEQFF	TRBD2	TRBJ2-1	TRBV29-1	14
CASSYYWGAPNTGELFF	NA	TRBJ2-2	TRBV6-5	17
CASSGDRVYGYTF	TRBD1	TRBJ1-2	TRBV6-5	13
CASSQSGSTDTQYF	TRBD2	TRBJ2-3	TRBV7-9	14
CASSQDVRTPSGNTIYF	NA	TRBJ1-3	TRBV3-1	17
CASSGVAPLHF	NA	TRBJ1-6	TRBV2	11
CASSLALGGTDTQYF	NA	TRBJ2-3	TRBV12-3/TRBV12-4	15
CASSSGQGQTEAFF	TRBD1	TRBJ1-1	TRBV18	14
CASGLRENTEAFF	NA	TRBJ1-1	TRBV2	13
CSAKMAGFNEKLFF	NA	TRBJ1-4	TRBV20-1	14
CASSRRARGDEQFF	NA	TRBJ2-1	TRBV2	14
CASSQGDGRNNEKLFF	NA	TRBJ1-4	TRBV4-3	16